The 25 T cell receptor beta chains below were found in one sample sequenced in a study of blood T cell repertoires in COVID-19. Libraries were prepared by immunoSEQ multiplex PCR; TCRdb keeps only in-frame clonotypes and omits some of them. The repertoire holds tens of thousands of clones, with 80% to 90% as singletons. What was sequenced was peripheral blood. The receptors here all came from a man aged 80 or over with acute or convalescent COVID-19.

Written as DNA, the CDR3 is TGTGCCGGAGCGGGGGGGCCCCAAGAGACCCAGTACTTC. Encoded protein: CAGAGGPQETQYF. The chain carries TRBV7-2 and TRBJ2-5; 10 nucleotides line up with TRBD2. Germline V CDR1 and CDR2: SGHTA, FQGNSA. The CDR3 totals 13 residues. J lost 1 base, V lost 11 bases, and 4 bases had no gene match.

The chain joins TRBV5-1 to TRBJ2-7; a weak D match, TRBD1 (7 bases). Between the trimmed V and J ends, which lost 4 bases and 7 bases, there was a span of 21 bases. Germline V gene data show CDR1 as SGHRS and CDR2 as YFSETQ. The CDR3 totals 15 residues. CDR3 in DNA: TGCGCCAGCAGCGTGGCGGGACAGAGCTTTGGGGAGCAGTACTTC. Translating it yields CASSVAGQSFGEQYF.

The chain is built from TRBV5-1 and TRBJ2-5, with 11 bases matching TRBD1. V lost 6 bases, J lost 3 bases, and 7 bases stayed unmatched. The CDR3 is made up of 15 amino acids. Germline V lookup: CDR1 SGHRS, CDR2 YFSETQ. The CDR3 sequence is CASTGMGQGEETQYF. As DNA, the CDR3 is TGCGCCAGCACCGGCATGGGACAGGGGGAAGAGACCCAGTACTTC. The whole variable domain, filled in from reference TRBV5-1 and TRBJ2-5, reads KAGVTQTPRYLIKTRGQQVTLSCSPISGHRSVSWYQQTPGQGLQFLFEYFSETQRNKGNFPGRFSGRQFSNSRSEMNVSTLELGDSALYLCASTGMGQGEETQYFGPGTRLLVL.

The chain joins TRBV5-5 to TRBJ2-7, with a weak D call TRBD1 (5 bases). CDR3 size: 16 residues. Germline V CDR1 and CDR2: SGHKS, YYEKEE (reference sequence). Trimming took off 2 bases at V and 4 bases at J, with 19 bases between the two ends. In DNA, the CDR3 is TGTGCCAGCAGCTTCTCTGGCAGGGTCGACCATTACGAGCAGTACTTC. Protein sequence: CASSFSGRVDHYEQYF.

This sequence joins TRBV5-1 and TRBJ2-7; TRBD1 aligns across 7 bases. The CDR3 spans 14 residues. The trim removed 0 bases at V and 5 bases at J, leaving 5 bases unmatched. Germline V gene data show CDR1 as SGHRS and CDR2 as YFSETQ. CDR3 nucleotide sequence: TGCGCCAGCAGCTTGGCCGGGACAGCGAACGAGCAGTACTTC. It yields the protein CASSLAGTANEQYF.

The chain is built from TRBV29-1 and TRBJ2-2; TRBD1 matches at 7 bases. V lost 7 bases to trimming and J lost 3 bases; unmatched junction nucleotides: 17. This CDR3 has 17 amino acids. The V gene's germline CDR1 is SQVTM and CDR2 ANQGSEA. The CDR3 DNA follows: TGCAGCGCTGGAAGAACACCCAGACAGGGAGACACCGGGGAGCTGTTTTTT. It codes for CSAGRTPRQGDTGELFF.

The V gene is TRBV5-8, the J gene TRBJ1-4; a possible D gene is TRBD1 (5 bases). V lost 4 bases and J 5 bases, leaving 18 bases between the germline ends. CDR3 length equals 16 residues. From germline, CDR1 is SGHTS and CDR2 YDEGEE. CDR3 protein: CASSHIDSTTNEKLFF. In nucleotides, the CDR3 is TGTGCCAGCAGCCACATAGACAGTACTACGAATGAAAAACTGTTTTTT.

Here the CDR3 reads CASSETGGSKETQYF. CDR3 nucleotide sequence: TGCGCCAGCAGTGAGACAGGGGGCTCAAAAGAGACCCAGTACTTC. This chain joins TRBV10-2 and TRBJ2-5; 9 positions match TRBD1. V lost 2 bases to trimming and J lost 3 bases; unmatched junction nucleotides: 4. Germline assignment: CDR1 WSHSY and CDR2 SAAADI. The CDR3 has 15 amino acids.

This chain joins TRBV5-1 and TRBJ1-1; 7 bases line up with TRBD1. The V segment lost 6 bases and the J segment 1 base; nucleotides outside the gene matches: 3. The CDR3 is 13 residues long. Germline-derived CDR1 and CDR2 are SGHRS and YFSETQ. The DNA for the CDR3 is TGCGCCAGCAAGCGACAGGGGAACACTGAAGCTTTCTTT. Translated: CASKRQGNTEAFF.

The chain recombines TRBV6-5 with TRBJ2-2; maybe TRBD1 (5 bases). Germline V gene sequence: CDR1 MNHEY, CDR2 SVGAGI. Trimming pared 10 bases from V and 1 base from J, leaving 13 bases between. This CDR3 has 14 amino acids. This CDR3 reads CATRLTVNTGELFF. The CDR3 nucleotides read TGTGCCACCCGTTTGACAGTGAACACCGGGGAGCTGTTTTTT.

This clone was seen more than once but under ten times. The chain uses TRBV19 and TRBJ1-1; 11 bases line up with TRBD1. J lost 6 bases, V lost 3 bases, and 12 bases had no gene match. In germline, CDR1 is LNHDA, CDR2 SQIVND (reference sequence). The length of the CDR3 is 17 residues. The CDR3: CASSISGQGAVEAEAFF. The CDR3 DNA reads TGTGCCAGTAGTATCTCAGGACAGGGGGCTGTGGAAGCTGAAGCTTTCTTT.

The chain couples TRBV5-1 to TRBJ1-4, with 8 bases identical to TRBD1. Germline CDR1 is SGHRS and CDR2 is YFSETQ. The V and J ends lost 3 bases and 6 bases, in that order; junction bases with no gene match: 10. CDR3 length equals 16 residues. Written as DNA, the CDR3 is TGCGCCAGCAGCTCCGGGCCGACAGGGGAACATGAAAAACTGTTTTTT. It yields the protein CASSSGPTGEHEKLFF.

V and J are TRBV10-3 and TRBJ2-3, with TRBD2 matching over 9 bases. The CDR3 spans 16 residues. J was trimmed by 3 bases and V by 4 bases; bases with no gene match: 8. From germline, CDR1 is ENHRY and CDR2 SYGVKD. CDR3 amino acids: CAISASSGLATDTQYF. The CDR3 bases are TGTGCCATCAGTGCCTCCTCGGGACTAGCAACAGATACGCAGTATTTT.

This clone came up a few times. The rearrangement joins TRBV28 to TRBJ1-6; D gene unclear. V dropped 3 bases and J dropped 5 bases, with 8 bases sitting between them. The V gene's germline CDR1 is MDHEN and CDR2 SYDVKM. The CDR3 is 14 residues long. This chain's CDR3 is CASSFGQDNSPLHF. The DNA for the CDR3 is TGTGCCAGCAGTTTCGGCCAGGATAATTCACCCCTCCACTTT.

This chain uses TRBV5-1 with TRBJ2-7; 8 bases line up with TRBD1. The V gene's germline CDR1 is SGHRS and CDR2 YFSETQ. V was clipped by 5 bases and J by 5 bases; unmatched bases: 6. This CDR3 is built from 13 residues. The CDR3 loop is CASSHTGGHEQYF. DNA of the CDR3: TGCGCCAGCAGTCACACAGGGGGACACGAGCAGTACTTC.

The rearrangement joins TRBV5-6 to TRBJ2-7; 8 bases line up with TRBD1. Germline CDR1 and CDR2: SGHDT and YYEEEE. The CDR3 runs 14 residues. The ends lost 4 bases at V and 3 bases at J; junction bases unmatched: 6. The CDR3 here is CASSGGTGLYEQYF. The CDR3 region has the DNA TGTGCCAGCAGCGGGGGGACAGGCCTCTACGAGCAGTACTTC.

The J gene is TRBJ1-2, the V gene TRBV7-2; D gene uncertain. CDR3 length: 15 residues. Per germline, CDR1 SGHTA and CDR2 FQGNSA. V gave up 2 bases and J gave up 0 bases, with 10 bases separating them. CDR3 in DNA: TGTGCCAGCAGCTTATTCGGGGTAACTAACTATGGCTACACCTTC. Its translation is CASSLFGVTNYGYTF.

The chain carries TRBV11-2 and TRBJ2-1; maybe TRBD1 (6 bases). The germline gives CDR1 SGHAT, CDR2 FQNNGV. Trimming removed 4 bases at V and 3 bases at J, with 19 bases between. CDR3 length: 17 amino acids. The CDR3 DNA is TGTGCCAGCAGCTCCGGGACAATCCAGGGGTTCTACAATGAGCAGTTCTTC. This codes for CASSSGTIQGFYNEQFF.

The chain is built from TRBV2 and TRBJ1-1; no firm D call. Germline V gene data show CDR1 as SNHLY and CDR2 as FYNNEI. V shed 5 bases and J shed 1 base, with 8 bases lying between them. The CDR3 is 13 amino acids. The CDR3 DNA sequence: TGTGCCAGCAGTCAACAGACGAACACTGAAGCTTTCTTT. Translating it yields CASSQQTNTEAFF.

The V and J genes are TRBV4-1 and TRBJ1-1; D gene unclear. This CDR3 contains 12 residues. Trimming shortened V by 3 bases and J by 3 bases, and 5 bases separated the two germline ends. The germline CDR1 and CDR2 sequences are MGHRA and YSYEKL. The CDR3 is CASSQFYTEAFF. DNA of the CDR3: TGCGCCAGCAGCCAGTTCTACACTGAAGCTTTCTTT.

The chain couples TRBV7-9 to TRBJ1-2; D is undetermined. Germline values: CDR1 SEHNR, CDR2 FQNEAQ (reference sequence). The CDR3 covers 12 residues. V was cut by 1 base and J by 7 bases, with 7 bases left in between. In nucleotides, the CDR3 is TGTGCCAGCAGCTTAGATCTAGGTGGCTACACCTTC. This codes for CASSLDLGGYTF.

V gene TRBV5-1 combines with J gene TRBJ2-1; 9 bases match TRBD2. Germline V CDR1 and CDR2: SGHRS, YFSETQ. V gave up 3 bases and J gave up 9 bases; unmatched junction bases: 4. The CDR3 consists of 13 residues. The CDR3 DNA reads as TGCGCCAGCAGCTACGAGCGGGGGGCTGAGCAGTTCTTC. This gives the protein CASSYERGAEQFF.

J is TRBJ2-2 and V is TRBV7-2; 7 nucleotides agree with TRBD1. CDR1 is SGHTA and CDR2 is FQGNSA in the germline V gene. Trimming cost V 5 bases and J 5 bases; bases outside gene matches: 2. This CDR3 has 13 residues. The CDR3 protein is CASSPQGTGELFF. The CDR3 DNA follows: TGTGCCAGCAGCCCACAGGGGACCGGGGAGCTGTTTTTT.

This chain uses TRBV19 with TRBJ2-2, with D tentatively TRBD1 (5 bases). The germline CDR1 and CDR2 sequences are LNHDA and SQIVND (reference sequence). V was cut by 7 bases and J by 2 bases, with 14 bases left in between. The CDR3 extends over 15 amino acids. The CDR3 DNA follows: TGTGCCAGTAATCTAGGACAAGCAAACACCGGGGAGCTGTTTTTT. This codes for CASNLGQANTGELFF. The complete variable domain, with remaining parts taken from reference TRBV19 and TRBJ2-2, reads DGGITQSPKYLFRKEGQNVTLSCEQNLNHDAMYWYRQDPGQGLRLIYYSQIVNDFQKGDIAEGYSVSREKKESFPLTVTSAQKNPTAFYLCASNLGQANTGELFFGEGSRLTVL.

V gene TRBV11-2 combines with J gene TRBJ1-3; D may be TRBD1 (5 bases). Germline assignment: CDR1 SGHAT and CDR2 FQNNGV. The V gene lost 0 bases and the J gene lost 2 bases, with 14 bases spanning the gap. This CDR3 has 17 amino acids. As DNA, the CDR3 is TGTGCCAGCAGCTTAGATCCCAGGGTCGCGGCTGGAAACACCATATATTTT. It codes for CASSLDPRVAAGNTIYF. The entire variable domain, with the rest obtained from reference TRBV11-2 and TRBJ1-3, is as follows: EAGVAQSPRYKIIEKRQSVAFWCNPISGHATLYWYQQILGQGPKLLIQFQNNGVVDDSQLPKDRFSAERLKGVDSTLKIQPAKLEDSAVYLCASSLDPRVAAGNTIYFGEGSWLTVV.